The 31 T cell receptor beta chains presented below share a single source sample, sequenced in a study of shared clonotypes between healthy human individuals. Using immunoSEQ multiplex PCR, the repertoire was profiled, and TCRdb retains in-frame clones only, with some absent. Here the sample spans some 650,000 clones, 97% being singletons. Specimen: naive CD4+ T cells sorted from blood. Stated subset: CD45RA+ positively selected. These receptors all come from a woman aged 25-40 years in good health.

CDR3 loop: CASSQDDRGLGNTIYF. CDR3 nucleotide sequence: TGCGCCAGCAGCCAAGATGACAGGGGGCTTGGAAACACCATATATTTT. The V and J genes are TRBV4-1 and TRBJ1-3, with 10 nucleotides matching TRBD1. V lost 0 bases, J lost 3 bases, and 2 bases stayed unmatched. The CDR3 runs to 16 residues. The germline gives CDR1 MGHRA, CDR2 YSYEKL.

CDR3 amino acids: CASKNTGTSGLSEQFF. CDR3 sequence (DNA): TGTGCCAGTAAGAATACCGGGACTAGCGGCCTTTCTGAGCAGTTCTTC. The V and J genes are TRBV19 and TRBJ2-1; 11 bases align to TRBD2. Looked up from germline, CDR1 is LNHDA and CDR2 is SQIVND (reference sequence). CDR3 length: 16 amino acids. Losses at the gene ends were 7 bases for V and 9 bases for J; bases not matched to a gene: 14.

V and J are TRBV7-6 and TRBJ1-3; D is possibly TRBD1 (5 bases). The germline gives CDR1 SGHVS, CDR2 FNYEAQ. Trimming cost V 9 bases and J 2 bases, with 11 bases left between them. The CDR3 is made up of 13 amino acids. This CDR3 is CASNQGTGNTIYF. CDR3 coding DNA: TGTGCCAGTAACCAGGGTACTGGAAACACCATATATTTT.

This clone is a singleton in its sample. This chain uses TRBV28 with TRBJ1-1; no definite D call. This CDR3 has 15 residues. Trimming took 10 bases from V and 0 from J, leaving 18 bases between them. Germline V gene lookup returns CDR1 MDHEN and CDR2 SYDVKM. The CDR3 spells CAIPSGSYMNTEAFF. DNA for the CDR3: TGTGCCATTCCCAGCGGGTCCTACATGAACACTGAAGCTTTCTTT.

Points on this clone: At the DNA level, this CDR3 is encoded by other sequences in the same sample as well. V is TRBV18 and J is TRBJ1-1, with 7 bases identical to TRBD1. Germline values: CDR1 KGHSH, CDR2 LQKENI. CDR3 length equals 13 residues. J was trimmed by 3 bases and V by 3 bases; bases with no gene match: 1. The CDR3 spells CASSPGQDTEAFF. The DNA for the CDR3 is TGTGCCAGCTCACCCGGACAGGACACTGAAGCTTTCTTT. The full variable domain, its missing parts supplied by reference TRBV18 and TRBJ1-1, is NAGVMQNPRHLVRRRGQEARLRCSPMKGHSHVYWYRQLPEEGLKFMVYLQKENIIDESGMPKERFSAEFPKEGPSILRIQQVVRGDSAAYFCASSPGQDTEAFFGQGTRLTVV.

The CDR3 protein is CASSERGRIYGYTF. CDR3 sequence (DNA): TGTGCCAGCAGCGAAAGGGGGCGTATCTATGGCTACACCTTC. The V gene is TRBV6-5, the J gene TRBJ1-2; 7 nucleotides align to TRBD1. CDR3 size: 14 residues. Germline V gives CDR1 MNHEY, CDR2 SVGAGI. J lost 4 bases, V lost 6 bases, and 8 bases had no gene match.

The chain links TRBV6-1 to TRBJ2-3; D uncertain. The CDR3 spans 15 residues. In germline, CDR1 is MNHNS, CDR2 SASEGT. The ends were cut back, 7 bases at V and 2 bases at J, with 16 bases in the middle. This CDR3 is CASNDQQLVTDTQYF. The DNA of the CDR3 is TGTGCCAGCAACGACCAACAGTTAGTCACAGATACGCAGTATTTT.

The chain combines TRBV7-8 with TRBJ2-2; TRBD2 might be the D (6 bases). The CDR3 consists of 19 residues. The V gene lost 1 base and the J gene lost 0 bases, with 18 bases spanning the gap. Germline V lookup: CDR1 SGHVS, CDR2 FQNEAQ. The chain's CDR3 is CASSLGPRGRSTNTGELFF. In DNA, the CDR3 is TGTGCCAGCAGCTTAGGCCCGCGGGGACGATCTACGAACACCGGGGAGCTGTTTTTT.

V usage is TRBV7-9 and J usage is TRBJ2-3; maybe TRBD2 (6 bases). This CDR3 contains 16 residues. The germline V gene encodes CDR1 SEHNR and CDR2 FQNEAQ (reference sequence). Trimming took 5 bases from V and 7 from J, leaving 22 bases between them. The DNA for the CDR3 is TGTGCCAGCAGCGGGGCCGGGACTTTATTACCATATACGCAGTATTTT. Translation: CASSGAGTLLPYTQYF.

Remarks on this clone: This same CDR3 is encoded by further DNA sequences in the sample. The J gene is TRBJ1-1, the V gene TRBV28; weak D call: TRBD1 (6 bases). This CDR3 region has 11 residues. CDR1 is MDHEN and CDR2 is SYDVKM in the germline V gene. The V end was cut by 3 bases, the J end by 8 bases, with 7 bases between. The CDR3 protein is CASSLGTEAFF. CDR3 sequence (DNA): TGTGCCAGCAGTTTGGGGACAGAAGCTTTCTTT.

This CDR3 reads CAITAGLAYEQYF. Written as DNA, the CDR3 is TGTGCCATCACCGCGGGACTAGCCTACGAGCAGTACTTC. The chain recombines TRBV10-3 with TRBJ2-7, with 8 nucleotides matching TRBD2. Germline assignment: CDR1 ENHRY and CDR2 SYGVKD. V lost 7 bases to trimming and J lost 2 bases; unmatched junction nucleotides: 4. This CDR3 contains 13 residues.

V usage is TRBV10-3 and J usage is TRBJ1-6; a weak D match, TRBD1 (5 bases). Germline V gives CDR1 ENHRY, CDR2 SYGVKD. Trimming removed 8 bases from V and 5 bases from J, with 13 bases in between. The CDR3 length is 14 residues. The CDR3 region is CAISPRGDNSPLHF. CDR3 nucleotide sequence: TGTGCCATCTCCCCGCGGGGGGATAATTCACCCCTCCACTTT.

CDR3 nucleotides: TGTGCCAGCAGCGTGGGACAGGGGTCCATGTACGAGCAGTACTTC. Its translation is CASSVGQGSMYEQYF. The chain is built from TRBV9 and TRBJ2-7, with 10 bases that match TRBD1. The CDR3 is 15 residues long. Germline V gene data show CDR1 as SGDLS and CDR2 as YYNGEE. V lost 2 bases and J lost 4; bases outside the gene matches: 6. The whole variable domain, remainder taken from reference TRBV9 and TRBJ2-7, is DSGVTQTPKHLITATGQRVTLRCSPRSGDLSVYWYQQSLDQGLQFLIQYYNGEERAKGNILERFSAQQFPDLHSELNLSSLELGDSALYFCASSVGQGSMYEQYFGPGTRLTVT.

This rearrangement joins TRBV5-6 to TRBJ2-7; D remains unclear. The germline gives CDR1 SGHDT, CDR2 YYEEEE. V was trimmed by 7 bases and J by 2 bases, leaving 16 bases between them. The CDR3 runs 14 residues. The CDR3 DNA is TGTGCCAGCGCGTATGGGCGATACCCCTACGAGCAGTACTTC. Translating gives CASAYGRYPYEQYF.

The V call is TRBV28, the J call TRBJ1-1, with D possibly matching TRBD1 (5 bases). V gave up 6 bases and J gave up 6 bases, with 11 bases separating them. The CDR3 spans 12 residues. CDR1 is MDHEN, CDR2 SYDVKM, per germline. The CDR3 DNA follows: TGTGCCAGCAGGTCAGGGTCTTCTGAAGCTTTCTTT. It specifies CASRSGSSEAFF.

The genes are TRBV5-1 and TRBJ2-1; 8 bases match TRBD2. V lost 0 bases to trimming and J lost 9 bases; unmatched junction nucleotides: 5. CDR3 length: 14 residues. Germline-derived CDR1 and CDR2 are SGHRS and YFSETQ. DNA for the CDR3: TGCGCCAGCAGCTTGGTATCACTAGCGGCTGAGCAGTTCTTC. This codes for CASSLVSLAAEQFF.

Turning to this clone: The sample contains more than one DNA sequence encoding this CDR3. This chain joins TRBV30 and TRBJ1-5, with no clear D. The CDR3 spans 14 residues. The germline V gene encodes CDR1 GTSNPN and CDR2 SVGIG (reference sequence). Trimming removed 3 bases from V and 1 base from J, with 10 bases in between. The CDR3 loop reads CAWRGRLSNQPQHF. In DNA form, the CDR3 reads TGTGCCTGGAGGGGAAGATTAAGCAATCAGCCCCAGCATTTT. Complete variable domain (other parts from reference TRBV30 and TRBJ1-5): SQTIHQWPATLVQPVGSPLSLECTVEGTSNPNLYWYRQAAGRGLQLLFYSVGIGQISSEVPQNLSASRPQDRQFILSSKKLLLSDSGFYLCAWRGRLSNQPQHFGDGTRLSIL.

The chain carries TRBV27 and TRBJ2-7; 13 bases align to TRBD2. V shed 8 bases, J shed 4 bases, and the junction held 5 bases outside the gene matches. This CDR3 region has 14 residues. CDR1 and CDR2 from the germline V gene are MNHEY and SMNVEV (reference sequence). CDR3 DNA sequence: TGTGCCAGCGGACGGACTAGCGGGAGTTACGAGCAGTACTTC. Translated: CASGRTSGSYEQYF.

The chain carries TRBV7-8 and TRBJ2-1; 10 bases agree with TRBD2. There are 16 residues in the CDR3. J was trimmed by 3 bases and V by 2 bases; bases with no gene match: 4. Germline loops: CDR1 SGHVS, CDR2 FQNEAQ. CDR3 sequence (DNA): TGTGCCAGCAGCTTATATCCTAGCGGGAGCTACAATGAGCAGTTCTTC. Amino acid sequence: CASSLYPSGSYNEQFF.

The chain is built from TRBV2 and TRBJ1-3; D is possibly TRBD1 (6 bases). CDR3 length equals 15 residues. The germline gives CDR1 SNHLY, CDR2 FYNNEI. V gave up 3 bases and J gave up 4 bases, with 13 bases separating them. CDR3 amino acids: CASSDQGLAGNTIYF. The CDR3 nucleotides read TGTGCCAGCAGTGATCAGGGGCTGGCGGGAAACACCATATATTTT.

The V and J genes are TRBV5-1 and TRBJ2-3; 10 bases line up with TRBD2. Germline CDR1 and CDR2: SGHRS and YFSETQ. The CDR3 is made up of 17 amino acids. The V gene end was trimmed by 0 bases and the J gene end by 4 bases; junction bases not matched to a gene: 8. CDR3 region: CASSLALAGGGADTQYF. In DNA, the CDR3 is TGCGCCAGCAGCTTGGCTTTAGCGGGAGGTGGCGCAGATACGCAGTATTTT.

This clone was detected only once. J is TRBJ1-2 and V is TRBV29-1; the match to TRBD1 covers 9 bases. V gave up 4 bases and J gave up 4 bases; unmatched junction bases: 4. This CDR3 contains 13 residues. Per germline, CDR1 SQVTM and CDR2 ANQGSEA. The CDR3 region is CSVVDRGGYGYTF. CDR3 in DNA: TGCAGCGTTGTGGACAGGGGAGGCTATGGCTACACCTTC.

The DNA of the CDR3 is TGCAGCGCATCATGGGGGATCGGTCAGCCCCAGCATTTT. It encodes CSASWGIGQPQHF. V usage is TRBV29-1 and J usage is TRBJ1-5; D is perhaps TRBD1 (5 bases). CDR1 and CDR2 (germline): SQVTM, ANQGSEA. The ends were cut back, 7 bases at V and 6 bases at J, with 16 bases in the middle. The CDR3 is 13 amino acids.

V gene TRBV7-2 combines with J gene TRBJ2-1; tentative D call: TRBD2 (5 bases). V was cut by 2 bases and J by 7 bases, with 18 bases left in between. The germline V gene encodes CDR1 SGHTA and CDR2 FQGNSA. This CDR3 is built from 16 residues. For the CDR3, the DNA is TGTGCCAGCAGCTTAATCCGGGGAGCCTGGGGAAATGAGCAGTTCTTC. Protein product: CASSLIRGAWGNEQFF.

This clone has a single count. The chain carries TRBV27 and TRBJ2-3; TRBD1 matches 7 bases. From germline, CDR1 is MNHEY and CDR2 SMNVEV (reference sequence). The CDR3 has 15 amino acids. The V and J ends lost 0 bases and 6 bases, in that order; junction bases with no gene match: 6. CDR3 bases: TGTGCCAGCAGTTTATCTGGGGACAGAGCCGATACGCAGTATTTT. Amino acids: CASSLSGDRADTQYF.

The sample holds a few counts of this clone. V gene TRBV7-2 combines with J gene TRBJ1-5; D unclear. The germline V gene encodes CDR1 SGHTA and CDR2 FQGNSA. V lost 5 bases, J lost 7 bases, and 12 bases lay in between. The CDR3 loop spans 13 amino acids. The CDR3 protein is CASSQTGWQPQHF. The CDR3 nucleotides read TGTGCCAGCAGCCAAACGGGGTGGCAGCCCCAGCATTTT.

This sequence joins TRBV4-1 and TRBJ1-6; a weak D match, TRBD1 (5 bases). CDR1 is MGHRA, CDR2 YSYEKL, per germline. Trimming took 9 bases from V and 9 from J, leaving 18 bases between them. The CDR3 length is 14 residues. The CDR3, as DNA: TGCGCCAGGTTCCCCAGCAGGGCCGGTTCACCCCTCCACTTT. Protein product: CARFPSRAGSPLHF.

The CDR3 DNA is TGTGCCAGCAGTTTATACAGGTCGGGGGCGGGAGAGACCCAGTACTTC. Its protein is CASSLYRSGAGETQYF. The chain couples TRBV27 to TRBJ2-5; tentatively, D is TRBD1 or TRBD2 (6 bases each). V gave up 1 base and J gave up 4 bases, with 16 bases separating them. CDR1 is MNHEY, CDR2 SMNVEV, per germline (reference sequence). CDR3 length: 16 residues.

This chain uses TRBV6-5 with TRBJ1-1; 9 nucleotides match TRBD1. With V trimmed by 5 bases and J by 8 bases, 3 bases remained unmatched. The CDR3 has 12 amino acids. In germline, CDR1 is MNHEY, CDR2 SVGAGI. The chain's CDR3 is CASSQDRGEAFF. CDR3 sequence (DNA): TGTGCCAGCAGTCAGGACAGGGGAGAAGCTTTCTTT.

The chain couples TRBV4-2 to TRBJ2-7; 7 bases map to TRBD1. The germline V gene has CDR1 LGHNA and CDR2 YNFKEQ. V lost 1 base to trimming and J lost 3 bases; unmatched junction nucleotides: 6. The length of the CDR3 is 15 residues. As DNA, the CDR3 is TGTGCCAGCAGCCAAGGGACAGGTGGTCTCTACGAGCAGTACTTC. This codes for CASSQGTGGLYEQYF.

The chain joins TRBV30 to TRBJ1-5, with unresolved D. The CDR3 consists of 16 residues. The ends were cut back, 2 bases at V and 0 bases at J, with 14 bases in the middle. The V gene's germline CDR1 is GTSNPN and CDR2 SVGIG (reference sequence). The CDR3 sequence is CAWSSPQFYSNQPQHF. The CDR3 nucleotides read TGTGCCTGGAGTAGTCCACAGTTCTATAGCAATCAGCCCCAGCATTTT.